This T cell receptor (beta chain) was identified during a study of OX40 agonist ivuxolimab in advanced cancers. Regarding the study as a whole: The authors did not determine the antigen specificity of the expanded peripheral T cells.

Sampling of blood occurred at baseline, cycle 4 day 1, and cycle 7 day 1. The method was immunoSEQ multiplex PCR; TCRdb's version includes in-frame clones alone and lacks a portion of them. The data contain 60,000 or so clones, 84% of them singletons. A note on this clone: Its antigen is unidentified.

The sequencing used CD4+ or CD8+ T cells sorted from blood, collected in a trial of the OX40 agonist ivuxolimab. The receptor was isolated from an adult with an advanced solid tumor such as melanoma, head and neck, liver or kidney cancer.

The CDR3 spells CASSVSGADGYTF. CDR3 coding DNA: TGTGCCAGCAGCGTATCAGGGGCGGATGGCTACACCTTC. This chain uses TRBV9 with TRBJ1-2, with D possibly matching TRBD1 (6 bases). Per the germline V gene, CDR1 is SGDLS and CDR2 is YYNGEE. The CDR3 runs to 13 residues. V was trimmed by 1 base and J by 6 bases, leaving 10 bases between them. Complete variable domain (other parts from reference TRBV9 and TRBJ1-2): DSGVTQTPKHLITATGQRVTLRCSPRSGDLSVYWYQQSLDQGLQFLIQYYNGEERAKGNILERFSAQQFPDLHSELNLSSLELGDSALYFCASSVSGADGYTFGSGTRLTVV.